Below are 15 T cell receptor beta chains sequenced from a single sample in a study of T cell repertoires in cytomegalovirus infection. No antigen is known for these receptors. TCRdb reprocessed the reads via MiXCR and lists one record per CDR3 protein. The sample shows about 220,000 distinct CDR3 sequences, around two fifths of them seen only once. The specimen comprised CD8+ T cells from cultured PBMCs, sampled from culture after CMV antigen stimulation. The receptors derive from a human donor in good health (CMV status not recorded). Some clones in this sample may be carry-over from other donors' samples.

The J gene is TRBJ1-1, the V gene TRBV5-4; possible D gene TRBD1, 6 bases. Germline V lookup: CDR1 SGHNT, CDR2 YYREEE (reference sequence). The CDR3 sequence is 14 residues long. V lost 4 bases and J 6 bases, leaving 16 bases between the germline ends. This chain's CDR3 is CASSARGRIAEAFF. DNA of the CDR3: TGTGCCAGCAGCGCCAGGGGAAGGATTGCTGAAGCTTTCTTT.

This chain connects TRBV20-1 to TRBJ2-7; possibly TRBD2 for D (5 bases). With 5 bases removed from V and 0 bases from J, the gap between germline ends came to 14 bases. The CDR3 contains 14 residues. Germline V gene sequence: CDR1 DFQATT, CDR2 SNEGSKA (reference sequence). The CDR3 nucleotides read TGCAGTGCTGGGTCTCCTAGCAGCTCCTACGAGCAGTACTTC. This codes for CSAGSPSSSYEQYF.

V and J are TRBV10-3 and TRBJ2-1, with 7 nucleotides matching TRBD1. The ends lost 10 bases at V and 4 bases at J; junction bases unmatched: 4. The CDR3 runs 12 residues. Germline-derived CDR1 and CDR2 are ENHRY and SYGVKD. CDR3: CATLGQYNEQFF. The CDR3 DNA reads TGTGCCACCCTGGGACAGTACAATGAGCAGTTCTTC.

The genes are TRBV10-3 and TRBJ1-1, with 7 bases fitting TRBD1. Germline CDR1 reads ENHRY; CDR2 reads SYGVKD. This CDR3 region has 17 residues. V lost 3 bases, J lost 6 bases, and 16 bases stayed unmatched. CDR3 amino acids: CAISDPVSTGEAAEAFF. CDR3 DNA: TGTGCCATCAGTGACCCCGTCTCAACAGGGGAGGCGGCTGAAGCTTTCTTT.

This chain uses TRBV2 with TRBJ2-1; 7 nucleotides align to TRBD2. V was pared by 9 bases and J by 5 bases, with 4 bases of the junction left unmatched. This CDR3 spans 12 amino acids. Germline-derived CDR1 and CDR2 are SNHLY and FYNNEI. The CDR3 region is CARLAFNNEQFF. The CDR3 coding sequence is TGTGCCAGACTAGCGTTTAACAATGAGCAGTTCTTC.

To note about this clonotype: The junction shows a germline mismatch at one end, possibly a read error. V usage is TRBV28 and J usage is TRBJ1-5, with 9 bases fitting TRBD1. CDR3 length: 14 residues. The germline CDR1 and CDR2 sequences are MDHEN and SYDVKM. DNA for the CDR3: TGTGCCAGCCAGGGACAGGGTAGCAATCAGCCCCATCATTTT. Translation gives CASQGQGSNQPHHF.

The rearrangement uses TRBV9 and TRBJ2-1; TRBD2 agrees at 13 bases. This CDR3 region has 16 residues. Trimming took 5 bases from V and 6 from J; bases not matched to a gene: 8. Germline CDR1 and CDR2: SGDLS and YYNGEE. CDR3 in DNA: TGTGCCAGCAGAGAAATAACTAGCGGGAGGGCCAATGAGCAGTTCTTC. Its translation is CASREITSGRANEQFF.

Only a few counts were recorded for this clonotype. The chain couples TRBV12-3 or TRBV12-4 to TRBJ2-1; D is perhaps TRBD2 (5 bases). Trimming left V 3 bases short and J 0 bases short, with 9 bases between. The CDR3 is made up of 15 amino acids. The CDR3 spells CASSLDLSSYNEQFF. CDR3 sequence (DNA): TGTGCCAGCAGTTTGGACTTGAGCTCCTACAATGAGCAGTTCTTC.

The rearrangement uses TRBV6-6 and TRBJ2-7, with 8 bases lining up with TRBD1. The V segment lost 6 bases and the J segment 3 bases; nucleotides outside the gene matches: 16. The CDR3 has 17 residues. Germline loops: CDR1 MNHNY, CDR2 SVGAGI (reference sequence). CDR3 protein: CASRAGGSSSFLYEQYF. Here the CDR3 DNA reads TGTGCCAGCAGAGCAGGGGGCTCCTCTTCCTTCCTCTACGAGCAGTACTTC.

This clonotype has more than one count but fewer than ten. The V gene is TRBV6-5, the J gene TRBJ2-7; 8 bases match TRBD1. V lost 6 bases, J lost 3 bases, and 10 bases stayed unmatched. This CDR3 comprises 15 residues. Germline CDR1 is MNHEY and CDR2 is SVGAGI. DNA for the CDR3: TGTGCCAGCAGGGACGGGACAGGCGTCAACTACGAGCAGTACTTC. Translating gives CASRDGTGVNYEQYF.

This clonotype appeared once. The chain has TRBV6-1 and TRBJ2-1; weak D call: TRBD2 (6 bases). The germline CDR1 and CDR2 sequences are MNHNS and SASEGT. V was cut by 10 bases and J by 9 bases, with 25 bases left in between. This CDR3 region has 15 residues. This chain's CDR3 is CATRREREALSEQFF. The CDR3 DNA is TGTGCCACCCGCAGGGAAAGGGAGGCCCTTAGTGAGCAGTTCTTC.

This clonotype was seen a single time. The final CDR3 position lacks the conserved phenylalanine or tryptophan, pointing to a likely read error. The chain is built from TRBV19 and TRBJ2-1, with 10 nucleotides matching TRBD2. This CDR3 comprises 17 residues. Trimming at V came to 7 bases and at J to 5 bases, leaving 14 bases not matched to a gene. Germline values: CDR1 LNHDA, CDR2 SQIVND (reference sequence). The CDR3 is CASTPGLAYRENNEQFS. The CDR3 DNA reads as TGTGCCAGTACCCCGGGACTAGCGTATAGGGAGAACAATGAGCAGTTCTCC.

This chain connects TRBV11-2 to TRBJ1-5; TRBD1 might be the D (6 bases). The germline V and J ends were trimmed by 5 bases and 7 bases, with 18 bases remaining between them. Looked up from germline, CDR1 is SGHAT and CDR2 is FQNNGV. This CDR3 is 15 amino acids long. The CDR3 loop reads CASSQATGGEQPQHF. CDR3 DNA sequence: TGTGCCAGCAGCCAGGCGACAGGAGGAGAACAGCCCCAGCATTTT. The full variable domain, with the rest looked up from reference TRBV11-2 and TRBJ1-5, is EAGVAQSPRYKIIEKRQSVAFWCNPISGHATLYWYQQILGQGPKLLIQFQNNGVVDDSQLPKDRFSAERLKGVDSTLKIQPAKLEDSAVYLCASSQATGGEQPQHFGDGTRLSIL.

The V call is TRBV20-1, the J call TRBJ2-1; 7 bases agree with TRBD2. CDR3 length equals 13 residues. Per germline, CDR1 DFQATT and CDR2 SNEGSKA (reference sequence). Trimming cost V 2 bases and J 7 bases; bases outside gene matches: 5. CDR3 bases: TGCAGTGCTAGACCACTAGCGCAAAATGAGCAGTTCTTC. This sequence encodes CSARPLAQNEQFF.

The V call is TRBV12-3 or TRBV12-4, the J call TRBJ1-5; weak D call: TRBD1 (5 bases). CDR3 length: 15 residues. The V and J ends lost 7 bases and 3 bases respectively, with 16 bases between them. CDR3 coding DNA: TGTGCCAGCACCCCTCCAGGGCCTCTCAATCAGCCCCAGCATTTT. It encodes CASTPPGPLNQPQHF.